Below, 24 T cell receptor beta chains from the same sample are listed, as sequenced in a study of blood T cell repertoires in COVID-19. Generated by immunoSEQ multiplex PCR, the TCRdb table keeps only in-frame clones and is missing some. The sample lists 190,000 or so clones; about 81% were seen once. The sequencing input was peripheral blood. Every receptor here comes from a woman of 80 years or more with COVID-19, enrolled during active disease.

This chain connects TRBV3-1 (or the pseudogene TRBV3-2) to TRBJ1-1; D gene ambiguous. The germline V gene has CDR1 LGHDT and CDR2 YNNKEL (reference sequence). The CDR3 covers 15 residues. Trimming took off 0 bases at V and 7 bases at J, with 15 bases between the two ends. CDR3 sequence reads: CASSQDLAGSREAFF. The CDR3, as DNA: TGTGCCAGCAGCCAAGATTTAGCCGGGTCCCGTGAAGCTTTCTTT.

V is TRBV4-1 and J is TRBJ2-4; 11 bases line up with TRBD2. The CDR3 is made up of 18 amino acids. In germline, CDR1 is MGHRA, CDR2 YSYEKL. With 0 bases clipped from V and 2 bases from J, the junction kept 6 bases outside the gene matches. The CDR3 is CASSQDGIAGGPKNIQYF. The CDR3 bases are TGCGCCAGCAGCCAAGATGGGATAGCGGGAGGGCCCAAAAACATTCAGTACTTC.

This clone was seen a few times. The V call is TRBV14, the J call TRBJ1-2; 7 bases agree with TRBD1. Trimming took 5 bases from V and 7 from J; bases not matched to a gene: 10. CDR1 is SGHDN, CDR2 FVKESK, per germline. The CDR3 is made up of 14 amino acids. The CDR3 DNA sequence: TGTGCCAGCAGCTCCCAGACAGGGAGTGGTGGCTACACCTTC. Its protein is CASSSQTGSGGYTF.

The chain uses TRBV6-2 or TRBV6-3 and TRBJ2-1, with 10 positions matching TRBD2. V shed 4 bases, J shed 8 bases, and the junction held 8 bases outside the gene matches. This CDR3 is built from 15 residues. Germline V gene sequence: CDR1 MNHEY, CDR2 SVGEGT. CDR3 in amino acids: CASSFDSGGSYEQFF. As DNA, the CDR3 is TGTGCCAGCAGTTTCGATAGCGGGGGGAGTTATGAGCAGTTCTTC.

The J gene is TRBJ2-3, the V gene TRBV5-6; perhaps TRBD2 as D (5 bases). Trimming took 2 bases from V and 6 from J, leaving 16 bases between them. The CDR3 consists of 15 residues. Germline loops: CDR1 SGHDT, CDR2 YYEEEE. The CDR3 is CASSFAGRRGDTQYF. CDR3 DNA: TGTGCCAGCAGCTTCGCGGGCCGGCGCGGGGATACGCAGTATTTT.

V and J are TRBV4-2 and TRBJ1-2; D possibly corresponds to TRBD1 (6 bases). The CDR3 spans 13 residues. Germline CDR1 is LGHNA and CDR2 is YNFKEQ. The ends were cut back, 4 bases at V and 1 base at J, with 7 bases in the middle. The CDR3 region has the DNA TGTGCCAGCAGCCGGACAGATAACTATGGCTACACCTTC. Translated: CASSRTDNYGYTF.

The rearrangement joins TRBV6-1 to TRBJ2-2, with D perhaps TRBD2 (5 bases). Trimming took 0 bases from V and 4 from J, leaving 12 bases between them. CDR1 is MNHNS and CDR2 is SASEGT in the germline V gene. The CDR3 length is 16 residues. Written as DNA, the CDR3 is TGTGCCAGCAGTGAAGCCGAGGGCCTTTTCACCGGGGAGCTGTTTTTT. It codes for CASSEAEGLFTGELFF.

The chain employs TRBV7-2 and TRBJ2-2, with D perhaps TRBD2 (5 bases). V lost 1 base and J lost 1, with 7 bases in between. The CDR3 spans 15 residues. Germline CDR1 is SGHTA and CDR2 is FQGNSA. Here the CDR3 reads CASSLVAGNTGELFF. The DNA of the CDR3 is TGTGCCAGCAGCTTAGTTGCGGGGAACACCGGGGAGCTGTTTTTT.

Of note for this clone: In the same sample, other DNA sequences code for this CDR3. This chain connects TRBV18 to TRBJ2-5; 8 bases match TRBD1. Germline assignment: CDR1 KGHSH and CDR2 LQKENI. The CDR3 contains 14 residues. Trimming removed 1 base from V and 2 bases from J; junction bases left unmatched: 0. The CDR3 loop reads CASSPRTGQETQYF. In DNA form, the CDR3 reads TGTGCCAGCTCACCACGGACAGGGCAAGAGACCCAGTACTTC.

The J gene is TRBJ2-6, the V gene TRBV6-5; D possibly corresponds to TRBD1 (6 bases). In germline, CDR1 is MNHEY, CDR2 SVGAGI. V shed 4 bases and J shed 4 bases, with 14 bases lying between them. The CDR3 contains 16 residues. The DNA of the CDR3 is TGTGCCAGCAGTTTACGCAGGGGTTTAGGGGCCAACGTCCTGACTTTC. This translates into CASSLRRGLGANVLTF.

This sequence joins TRBV5-1 and TRBJ2-3; 7 bases are shared with TRBD2. Germline loops: CDR1 SGHRS, CDR2 YFSETQ. Trimming cost V 2 bases and J 2 bases; bases outside gene matches: 8. CDR3 length: 16 amino acids. The CDR3 region is CASSFGASGFTDTQYF. Written as DNA, the CDR3 is TGCGCCAGCAGCTTTGGCGCTAGCGGATTCACAGATACGCAGTATTTT.

This chain links TRBV5-1 with TRBJ2-7, with 8 nucleotides matching TRBD1. The germline V gene encodes CDR1 SGHRS and CDR2 YFSETQ. Losses at the gene ends were 0 bases for V and 5 bases for J; bases not matched to a gene: 10. There are 16 residues in the CDR3. For the CDR3, the DNA is TGCGCCAGCAGCTTGGCGGGGGCCAGGGGGCACAACGAGCAGTACTTC. Residues: CASSLAGARGHNEQYF.

This rearrangement joins TRBV5-6 to TRBJ1-3, with D maybe TRBD1 (5 bases). CDR1 SGHDT and CDR2 YYEEEE come from the germline V gene. CDR3 length: 15 residues. The V and J ends lost 0 bases and 2 bases respectively, with 9 bases between them. The CDR3 sequence is CASSLVAGAGNTIYF. The CDR3 bases are TGTGCCAGCAGCTTGGTAGCGGGGGCTGGAAACACCATATATTTT.

J is TRBJ2-3 and V is TRBV7-2; 7 bases fit TRBD2. The V gene's germline CDR1 is SGHTA and CDR2 FQGNSA. The ends lost 1 base at V and 3 bases at J; junction bases unmatched: 13. The CDR3 extends over 18 amino acids. CDR3 in DNA: TGTGCCAGCAGCTTAGTGGCAGCGGGAAGGTCAAAAACAGATACGCAGTATTTT. This gives the protein CASSLVAAGRSKTDTQYF.

This clone was picked up one time. V and J are TRBV11-2 and TRBJ2-7; 9 positions match TRBD1. The V segment lost 5 bases and the J segment 5 bases; nucleotides outside the gene matches: 7. The length of the CDR3 is 14 residues. CDR1 is SGHAT, CDR2 FQNNGV, per germline. The CDR3 DNA reads TGTGCCAGCAGCCCTGGGACAGGGATGAACGAGCAGTACTTC. This encodes CASSPGTGMNEQYF.

This clone appeared a single time. The rearrangement uses TRBV12-3 or TRBV12-4 and TRBJ1-2, with D uncertain. Trimming shortened V by 2 bases and J by 4 bases, and 8 bases separated the two germline ends. The length of the CDR3 is 13 residues. CDR3 nucleotides: TGTGCCAGCAGTTTACGGGGATCCTATGGCTACACCTTC. Protein: CASSLRGSYGYTF.

This clone was seen just once. CDR3 residues: CASSLAGVKETQYF. The CDR3 nucleotides are TGTGCCAGCAGCTTGGCCGGTGTTAAGGAGACCCAGTACTTC. The rearrangement joins TRBV5-4 to TRBJ2-5; D unclear. V was pared by 0 bases and J by 5 bases, with 11 bases between. The length of the CDR3 is 14 residues. Germline CDR1 reads SGHNT; CDR2 reads YYREEE (reference sequence).

The V gene is TRBV28, the J gene TRBJ2-3; 7 bases map to TRBD2. This CDR3 has 14 amino acids. V lost 5 bases, J lost 3 bases, and 5 bases stayed unmatched. Germline V gene lookup returns CDR1 MDHEN and CDR2 SYDVKM. CDR3 in DNA: TGTGCCAGCAGTACCCGAGCGGGGACAGATACGCAGTATTTT. Its protein is CASSTRAGTDTQYF.

The chain recombines TRBV19 with TRBJ2-2; unclear D gene. Per germline, CDR1 LNHDA and CDR2 SQIVND (reference sequence). Trimming took off 3 bases at V and 1 base at J, with 6 bases between the two ends. This CDR3 has 14 amino acids. In nucleotides, the CDR3 is TGTGCCAGTAGTATCCGCGGGAACACCGGGGAGCTGTTTTTT. Encoded protein: CASSIRGNTGELFF.

The rearrangement uses TRBV18 and TRBJ1-2; 10 bases fit TRBD1. The CDR3 sequence is 14 residues long. The germline gives CDR1 KGHSH, CDR2 LQKENI. The V and J ends lost 6 bases and 4 bases, in that order; junction bases with no gene match: 5. The DNA of the CDR3 is TGTGCCAGCTCGTCCGGGACAGGGGTCTATGGCTACACCTTC. Amino acids: CASSSGTGVYGYTF.

This clone appeared a few times. This chain uses TRBV2 with TRBJ1-5; D perhaps matches TRBD1 (6 bases). Deletions cut 8 bases from V and 3 bases from J, with 11 bases between. There are 13 residues in the CDR3. Germline CDR1 reads SNHLY; CDR2 reads FYNNEI. The chain's CDR3 is CASGGAFNQPQHF. CDR3 DNA sequence: TGTGCCAGCGGGGGCGCTTTCAATCAGCCCCAGCATTTT.

The J gene is TRBJ1-4, the V gene TRBV30; D ambiguous. The CDR3 extends over 11 amino acids. CDR1 and CDR2 from the germline V gene are GTSNPN and SVGIG (reference sequence). Trimming shortened V by 2 bases and J by 10 bases, and 8 bases separated the two germline ends. The CDR3 nucleotides read TGTGCCTGGAGTTCCAGGTTAAAACTGTTTTTT. Translation: CAWSSRLKLFF.

V is TRBV5-1 and J is TRBJ1-6; D might be TRBD1 (5 bases). The CDR3 runs to 15 residues. Germline CDR1 is SGHRS and CDR2 is YFSETQ. The V and J ends lost 4 bases and 7 bases respectively, with 15 bases between them. The CDR3 sequence is CASSPQGAINSPLHF. CDR3 nucleotide sequence: TGCGCCAGCAGCCCCCAGGGTGCCATCAATTCACCCCTCCACTTT.

The V gene is TRBV15, the J gene TRBJ1-4; no clear D. The CDR3 loop spans 12 amino acids. The V end lost 4 bases, the J end lost 6 bases, and 6 bases lay between the germline ends. CDR1 LNHNV and CDR2 YYDKDF come from the germline V gene (reference sequence). CDR3 coding DNA: TGTGCCACCAGCACCTTTTATGAAAAACTGTTTTTT. Its translation is CATSTFYEKLFF.